Listed below are T cell receptor beta chains from one sample, sequenced in a study of T cells in Graves' hyperthyroidism and ophthalmopathy. One entry per CDR3 protein results from TCRdb running MiXCR on the multiplex PCR reads. The sample holds roughly 740,000 distinct CDR3 sequences, around 17% seen once. Sequenced sample: blood. The receptors stem from a man aged 18 to 29 with Graves' hyperthyroidism. CDR3s include the opening cysteine and the closing phenylalanine or tryptophan. A D gene is named only where the DNA matches it firmly. Size is omitted from some rows. Given values are once, few, many or a class for expanded clones.

cdr3_length,v_call,j_call,clone_size,d_call,cdr3_aa,cdr3_nt
18,TRBV12-3/TRBV12-4,TRBJ1-4,many,.,CASSHGTPAASLSEKLFF,TGTGCCAGCAGTCATGGGACACCCGCTGCCTCACTCAGTGAAAAACTGTTTTTT
16,TRBV7-4,TRBJ1-4,.,.,CASSLATDSTNEKLFF,TGTGCCAGCAGCTTAGCGACAGATTCAACTAATGAAAAACTGTTTTTT
16,TRBV7-2,TRBJ2-2,.,TRBD2,CASRSISGRAAGELFF,TGTGCCAGCAGATCTATATCGGGGAGGGCGGCCGGGGAGCTGTTTTTT
12,TRBV29-1,TRBJ1-2,few,.,CSVDRQGGGYTF,TGCAGCGTTGATAGGCAGGGTGGGGGCTACACCTTC
13,TRBV7-2,TRBJ2-5,many,TRBD2,CASSLAARETQYF,TGTGCCAGCAGCCTAGCGGCTCGAGAGACCCAGTACTTC
18,TRBV11-2,TRBJ1-6,.,TRBD1,CASSSRQGLVSYNSPLHF,TGTGCCAGCAGCTCAAGACAGGGTTTGGTCTCTTATAATTCACCCCTCCACTTT
12,TRBV30,TRBJ2-4,.,.,CAWSVRGNIQYF,TGTGCCTGGAGTGTACGTGGAAACATTCAGTACTTC
18,TRBV14,TRBJ2-1,few,TRBD2,CASSQQRELAAAYNEQFF,TGTGCCAGCAGCCAACAACGGGAACTAGCGGCTGCCTACAATGAGCAGTTCTTC
13,TRBV7-7,TRBJ2-7,many,.,CASSLGGGREQYF,TGTGCTAGCAGCTTAGGTGGCGGGCGCGAGCAGTACTTC
14,TRBV20-1,TRBJ2-7,many,TRBD2,CSARLAGVFAEQYF,TGCAGTGCTAGACTAGCGGGCGTCTTTGCCGAGCAGTACTTC
15,TRBV7-3,TRBJ2-2,few,.,CASSLDGGVTGELFF,TGTGCCAGCAGCCTCGATGGAGGGGTCACCGGGGAGCTGTTTTTT
14,TRBV20-1,TRBJ2-3,many,.,CSAREPRQSDTQYF,TGCAGTGCTAGAGAGCCCCGACAGTCAGATACGCAGTATTTT
12,TRBV6-2/TRBV6-3,TRBJ2-7,few,TRBD1,CASRTTGVEQYF,TGTGCCAGCAGGACGACAGGGGTCGAGCAGTACTTC
15,TRBV7-9,TRBJ2-1,.,TRBD2,CASSSIAGARNEQFF,TGTGCCAGCAGCTCTATAGCGGGAGCGAGGAATGAGCAGTTCTTC
16,TRBV5-6,TRBJ1-4,.,TRBD1,CASSLAETGKNEKLFF,TGTGCCAGCAGCTTGGCCGAGACAGGGAAAAATGAAAAACTGTTTTTT
13,TRBV10-3,TRBJ1-2,many,.,CAISKGPRDGYTF,TGTGCCATCAGTAAGGGCCCTAGAGACGGCTACACCTTC
14,TRBV4-3,TRBJ2-5,.,.,CASSQGLASETQYF,TGCGCCAGCAGCCAAGGGTTAGCGTCGGAGACCCAGTACTTC
14,TRBV5-6,TRBJ2-1,few,TRBD1,CASSTGQGVVEQFF,TGTGCCAGCAGCACAGGACAGGGGGTTGTTGAGCAGTTCTTC
14,TRBV28,TRBJ2-7,many,.,CASRPDTSSYEQYF,TGTGCCAGCAGACCGGACACCAGCTCCTACGAGCAGTACTTC
13,TRBV29-1,TRBJ2-3,.,.,CSVPGSSTDTQYF,TGCAGTGTACCCGGATCTAGCACAGATACGCAGTATTTT